What follows are 20 T cell receptor beta chains derived from one specimen sequenced in a study of T cells in women clearing cervical HPV infection. Method: immunoSEQ multiplex PCR; TCRdb's copy keeps in-frame clones and lacks some. This sample's table has approximately 35,000 clones. The source material was blood buffy coat. These receptors were collected from a woman aged 18-70 years with a cervical HPV16 infection that either progressed to CIN3+ or cleared (not recorded which).

As concerns this clone: The read ends 3 residues before the CDR3 terminus; that terminus is restored from the germline J gene. The rearrangement links TRBV18 to TRBJ2-7; 9 bases agree with TRBD1. Germline trimming cut 4 bases from V and 2 bases from J; bases unmatched to any gene: 6. The CDR3 is 15 amino acids. Germline CDR1 is KGHSH and CDR2 is LQKENI. This chain's CDR3 is CASSLGTGQAYEQYF. The CDR3 DNA, read in part, is TGTGCCAGCTCACTCGGGACAGGGCAGGCCTACGAG. Full variable domain (rest looked up from reference TRBV18 and TRBJ2-7): NAGVMQNPRHLVRRRGQEARLRCSPMKGHSHVYWYRQLPEEGLKFMVYLQKENIIDESGMPKERFSAEFPKEGPSILRIQQVVRGDSAAYFCASSLGTGQAYEQYFGPGTRLTVT.

CDR3 in amino acids: CSAKKGSKLNTEAFF. Incomplete CDR3 DNA: TGCAGTGCTAAAAAGGGGTCGAAGCTGAACACTGAA. The chain joins TRBV20-1 to TRBJ1-1; perhaps TRBD1 as D (5 bases). Sequencing ends 3 residues short of the CDR3 end; the germline J gene provides the rest. The germline V and J ends were trimmed by 4 bases and 0 bases, with 15 bases remaining between them. From germline, CDR1 is DFQATT and CDR2 SNEGSKA (reference sequence). The CDR3 loop spans 15 amino acids.

Regarding this clone: The CDR3 is cut off 3 residues early in the read; its end comes from the germline J gene. V usage is TRBV7-9 and J usage is TRBJ1-2, with 8 bases lining up with TRBD1. The CDR3 is made up of 14 amino acids. Germline V CDR1 and CDR2: SEHNR, FQNEAQ (reference sequence). The DNA read from the CDR3 is TGTGCCAGCAGCTCGCCGCAGGGGGCGGGAGGC. It yields the protein CASSSPQGAGG. The full CDR3 is CASSSPQGAGGYTF.

Concerning this clone: The CDR3 end is not reached by the read, which stops 3 residues before it; the germline J gene fills it in. The chain combines TRBV20-1 with TRBJ2-7; D remains unclear. Trimming cost V 1 base and J 2 bases, with 9 bases left between them. The CDR3 covers 13 residues. Germline V gives CDR1 DFQATT, CDR2 SNEGSKA (reference sequence). The CDR3 sequence is CSARAAGAYEQYF. Partial CDR3 DNA: TGCAGTGCTAGAGCCGCAGGCGCCTACGAG.

On this clone: From the germline J gene comes the end of the CDR3, since the read stops 3 residues before it. This CDR3 is also generated by other DNA sequences in the sample. J is TRBJ2-1 and V is TRBV15; tentative D call: TRBD1 (6 bases). Germline V CDR1 and CDR2: LNHNV, YYDKDF (reference sequence). CDR3 size: 15 residues. Deletions cut 3 bases from V and 4 bases from J, with 13 bases between. CDR3 bases read: TGTGCCACCAGCAGGGGCGGCAGGGGATACAATGAG. Translated: CATSRGGRGYNE. The entire CDR3 is CATSRGGRGYNEQFF.

Comment on this clone: The missing CDR3 end, 3 residues past where the read stops, is filled in from the germline J gene. This chain connects TRBV7-9 to TRBJ2-7; possibly TRBD1 for D (6 bases). Trimming removed 4 bases from V and 0 bases from J, with 13 bases in between. Per the germline V gene, CDR1 is SEHNR and CDR2 is FQNEAQ (reference sequence). The length of the CDR3 is 15 residues. CDR3 bases read: TGTGCCAGCAGCTCCGTTATGGACAGCTCCTACGAG. As protein: CASSSVMDSSYE. The full-length CDR3 reads as CASSSVMDSSYEQYF.

To note about this clone: The read terminates 3 residues ahead of where the CDR3 ends, so the germline J gene completes it. The chain carries TRBV20-1 and TRBJ2-3, with a weak D call TRBD2 (5 bases). Per the germline V gene, CDR1 is DFQATT and CDR2 is SNEGSKA (reference sequence). The CDR3 is made up of 18 amino acids. V was clipped by 3 bases and J by 1 base, with 23 bases between them. Partial CDR3 DNA: TGCAGTGCTAGTGCCGGACTCTCGACCACTTATCGCACAGATACG. Amino acids: CSASAGLSTTYRTDT. The whole CDR3 sequence reads CSASAGLSTTYRTDTQYF.

Partial CDR3 DNA: TGCAGTGCTAGAGATCGTTATTTCGGGACAGGGTTAGTCTGGGGC. Translating gives CSARDRYFGTGLVWG. The full CDR3 is CSARDRYFGTGLVWGYTF. The V call is TRBV20-1, the J call TRBJ1-2, with 9 bases lining up with TRBD1. The read finishes 3 residues shy of the CDR3 end, and the germline J gene is used to complete it. The CDR3 extends over 18 amino acids. CDR1 DFQATT and CDR2 SNEGSKA come from the germline V gene (reference sequence).

Comment on this clone: The CDR3 is cut off 3 residues early in the read; its end comes from the germline J gene. This chain connects TRBV7-2 to TRBJ1-4, with unresolved D. This CDR3 is built from 14 residues. Germline CDR1 reads SGHTA; CDR2 reads FQGNSA. V was cut by 1 base and J by 8 bases, with 11 bases left in between. The chain's CDR3 is CASSLEGYGEKLFF. Partial CDR3 DNA: TGTGCCAGCAGCTTAGAAGGGTATGGCGAAAAA.

Of note for this clone: The CDR3 extends 3 residues past the end of the read, so its final part is completed from the germline J gene. The V gene is TRBV9, the J gene TRBJ2-1, with TRBD2 matching 7 bases. CDR1 is SGDLS and CDR2 is YYNGEE in the germline V gene. The CDR3 consists of 15 residues. V lost 0 bases, J lost 5 bases, and 5 bases stayed unmatched. The CDR3 is CASSVEALADNEQFF. CDR3 DNA (partial): TGTGCCAGCAGCGTAGAAGCGCTAGCGGACAATGAG. The full variable domain, with the rest looked up from reference TRBV9 and TRBJ2-1, is DSGVTQTPKHLITATGQRVTLRCSPRSGDLSVYWYQQSLDQGLQFLIQYYNGEERAKGNILERFSAQQFPDLHSELNLSSLELGDSALYFCASSVEALADNEQFFGPGTRLTVL.

The sequenced CDR3 bases are TGTGCCAGCAGTCCGGGGACAGGGATTTACGAG. This translates into CASSPGTGIYE. The CDR3 in full is CASSPGTGIYEQYF. The genes are TRBV7-2 and TRBJ2-7; 9 bases map to TRBD1. With the read ending 3 residues before the CDR3 end, the germline J gene is used to fill in that end. This CDR3 is built from 14 residues. The germline V gene encodes CDR1 SGHTA and CDR2 FQGNSA. V gave up 6 bases and J gave up 4 bases; unmatched junction bases: 7.

Concerning this clone itself: The read halts 3 residues ahead of the CDR3 end, with the missing end drawn from the germline J gene. V is TRBV5-1 and J is TRBJ2-1; 10 bases match TRBD2. Germline CDR1 SGHRS, CDR2 YFSETQ. With 6 bases clipped from V and 8 bases from J, the junction kept 17 bases outside the gene matches. The CDR3 is made up of 17 amino acids. The CDR3 loop reads CASTVEREGLSRDEQFF. CDR3 bases read: TGCGCCAGCACAGTCGAGCGGGAGGGCCTAAGTCGGGATGAG.

As regards this clone: With the read ending 3 residues before the CDR3 end, the germline J gene is used to fill in that end. The V call is TRBV30, the J call TRBJ1-3; D is possibly TRBD1 (6 bases). V was shortened by 4 bases and J by 0 bases, with 13 bases between the two germline ends. Germline loops: CDR1 GTSNPN, CDR2 SVGIG (reference sequence). The CDR3 contains 15 residues. This CDR3 reads CAWKPGHLSGNTIYF. The sequenced part of the CDR3 DNA is TGTGCCTGGAAACCGGGACACCTCTCTGGAAACACC.

Note on this clone: The read ends 3 residues before the CDR3 terminus; that terminus is restored from the germline J gene. V usage is TRBV5-6 and J usage is TRBJ2-2, with a possible D match to TRBD1 (6 bases). This CDR3 spans 14 amino acids. In germline, CDR1 is SGHDT, CDR2 YYEEEE. CDR3 bases read: TGTGCCAGCAGCTTGGGGACCAGGACAGAAAAG. It is translated as CASSLGTRTEK. The entire CDR3 sequence reads CASSLGTRTEKLFF.

Details on this clone: The missing CDR3 end, 3 residues past where the read stops, is filled in from the germline J gene. The rearrangement links TRBV2 to TRBJ2-1; 8 bases map to TRBD2. The CDR3 has 15 residues. CDR1 and CDR2 from the germline V gene are SNHLY and FYNNEI. J gave up 6 bases and V 6 bases, and 10 bases lay outside the gene matches. The CDR3 sequence is CASRTGGARVNEQFF. The CDR3 DNA, read in part, is TGTGCCAGCAGGACGGGGGGGGCCCGAGTCAATGAG.

Concerning this clone: The CDR3 extends 3 residues past the end of the read, so its final part is completed from the germline J gene. The sample has other DNA sequences that encode this CDR3 too. V usage is TRBV5-1 and J usage is TRBJ2-7, with TRBD1 matching 7 bases. The V segment lost 3 bases and the J segment 2 bases; nucleotides outside the gene matches: 5. This CDR3 has 14 amino acids. Germline values: CDR1 SGHRS, CDR2 YFSETQ. The CDR3 DNA, read in part, is TGCGCCAGCAGCTCCAGGCAGGGGGCCTACGAG. This translates into CASSSRQGAYE. The whole CDR3 protein reads CASSSRQGAYEQYF.

On this clone: The CDR3 goes on 3 residues after the read ends, and that part is filled in from the germline J gene. This chain connects TRBV28 to TRBJ2-3, with 11 bases matching TRBD2. The CDR3 consists of 15 residues. The germline CDR1 and CDR2 sequences are MDHEN and SYDVKM. V dropped 5 bases and J dropped 4; count of bases not matched to a gene: 5. The CDR3 sequence: CASSQTSGIADTQYF. Partial CDR3 DNA: TGTGCCAGCAGTCAGACTAGCGGGATAGCAGATACG.

For this clone: The sequence runs out 3 residues before the end of the CDR3; the remainder is reconstructed from the germline J gene. This chain connects TRBV5-1 to TRBJ2-3, with 10 bases fitting TRBD2. CDR3 size: 16 residues. Germline V lookup: CDR1 SGHRS, CDR2 YFSETQ. Losses at the gene ends were 1 base for V and 4 bases for J; bases not matched to a gene: 6. Here the CDR3 reads CASSLPGTSVPDTQYF. The CDR3 DNA, read in part, is TGCGCCAGCAGCTTGCCCGGGACTAGCGTTCCAGATACG.

In the case of this clone: From the germline J gene comes the end of the CDR3, since the read stops 3 residues before it. The chain joins TRBV6-2 or TRBV6-3 to TRBJ2-7, with D uncertain. Trimming shortened V by 8 bases and J by 3 bases, and 5 bases separated the two germline ends. From germline, CDR1 is MNHEY and CDR2 SVGEGT. The CDR3 sequence is 10 residues long. The sequenced part of the CDR3 DNA is TGTGCCAGCCAGGACTACGAG. The encoded protein is CASQDYE. In full, the CDR3 is CASQDYEQYF.

Comments on this clone: The missing CDR3 end, 3 residues past where the read stops, is filled in from the germline J gene. J is TRBJ1-1 and V is TRBV7-9; 10 bases match TRBD1. Germline values: CDR1 SEHNR, CDR2 FQNEAQ (reference sequence). The CDR3 is made up of 13 amino acids. CDR3 residues: CASSLAGQGRAFF. The sequenced part of the CDR3 DNA is TGTGCCAGCAGCTTAGCGGGACAGGGGCGG.